One and the same sample provided the 18 T cell receptor beta chains below, sequenced in a study of TIL therapy for anti-PD-1-resistant metastatic lung cancer. Sequencing used immunoSEQ v3. Here immunoSEQ multiplex PCR was the method, and the copy in TCRdb shows in-frame clones only, minus some. This sample has roughly 60,000 clones, with roughly 80% found just once. Time point: pre-treatment sample, taken before nivolumab and TIL therapy. Sequenced material: blood, taken at baseline. These receptors were obtained from a person aged 25 to 85 with non-small cell lung cancer.

V usage is TRBV5-6 and J usage is TRBJ1-2, with TRBD1 matching over 7 bases. V lost 0 bases and J lost 2; bases outside the gene matches: 10. CDR3 length: 17 residues. Germline CDR1 and CDR2: SGHDT and YYEEEE. CDR3 bases: TGTGCCAGCAGCTTGGCGGCAGGGGGGTTACGCAACTATGGCTACACCTTC. The encoded protein is CASSLAAGGLRNYGYTF.

The V gene is TRBV7-2, the J gene TRBJ2-2; 11 bases are shared with TRBD2. The junction had 7 bases not matched to a gene; V was cut back by 5 bases and J by 5 bases. Per the germline V gene, CDR1 is SGHTA and CDR2 is FQGNSA. The CDR3 is 16 residues long. The CDR3 reads CASSLGLAVPTGELFF. The CDR3 nucleotides are TGTGCCAGCAGCCTGGGACTAGCGGTTCCAACCGGGGAGCTGTTTTTT.

The chain carries TRBV7-8 and TRBJ2-2; D uncertain. This CDR3 region has 18 residues. Deletions cut 5 bases from V and 4 bases from J, with 23 bases between. The germline V gene has CDR1 SGHVS and CDR2 FQNEAQ. The DNA for the CDR3 is TGTGCCAGCAGCCTTACTCTATTGGGGAATGTTCGCACCGGGGAGCTGTTTTTT. Translating gives CASSLTLLGNVRTGELFF. Drawing the rest from reference TRBV7-8 and TRBJ2-2, the complete variable domain is GAGVSQSPRYKVAKRGQDVALRCDPISGHVSLFWYQQALGQGPEFLTYFQNEAQLDKSGLPSDRFFAERPEGSVSTLKIQRTQQEDSAVYLCASSLTLLGNVRTGELFFGEGSRLTVL.

The V gene is TRBV7-9, the J gene TRBJ1-1; perhaps TRBD1 as D (5 bases). V was shortened by 5 bases and J by 0 bases, with 16 bases between the two germline ends. The CDR3 loop spans 16 amino acids. Germline values: CDR1 SEHNR, CDR2 FQNEAQ (reference sequence). The chain's CDR3 is CASSQSGGRMNTEAFF. As DNA, the CDR3 is TGTGCCAGCAGCCAGTCTGGGGGGAGGATGAACACTGAAGCTTTCTTT.

The V gene is TRBV7-9, the J gene TRBJ2-7, with 7 positions matching TRBD1. CDR1 and CDR2 (germline): SEHNR, FQNEAQ (reference sequence). The CDR3 runs 19 residues. Trimming took 3 bases from V and 4 from J; bases not matched to a gene: 21. This chain's CDR3 is CASSFPIGQAKEHNYEQYF. The CDR3 DNA reads as TGTGCCAGCAGCTTCCCGATTGGACAGGCAAAAGAACATAATTACGAGCAGTACTTC.

This chain uses TRBV7-6 with TRBJ2-3; 11 positions match TRBD1. The V segment lost 3 bases and the J segment 5 bases; nucleotides outside the gene matches: 4. The germline gives CDR1 SGHVS, CDR2 FNYEAQ. The CDR3 covers 15 residues. CDR3 nucleotides: TGTGCCAGCAGCTTCGGGGACAGGGGGAAAGATACGCAGTATTTT. Its translation: CASSFGDRGKDTQYF.

J is TRBJ2-2 and V is TRBV7-9; TRBD2 matches at 7 bases. The germline CDR1 and CDR2 sequences are SEHNR and FQNEAQ (reference sequence). Losses at the gene ends were 5 bases for V and 0 bases for J; bases not matched to a gene: 6. The CDR3 length is 16 residues. The DNA for the CDR3 is TGTGCCAGCAGCCGAAAAAGCGGGACGAACACCGGGGAGCTGTTTTTT. Its protein product is CASSRKSGTNTGELFF. Using reference TRBV7-9 and TRBJ2-2 for the parts outside the CDR3, the full variable domain is DTGVSQNPRHKITKRGQNVTFRCDPISEHNRLYWYRQTLGQGPEFLTYFQNEAQLEKSRLLSDRFSAERPKGSFSTLEIQRTEQGDSAMYLCASSRKSGTNTGELFFGEGSRLTVL.

The V gene is TRBV7-9, the J gene TRBJ2-2; 9 bases match TRBD1. The V gene's germline CDR1 is SEHNR and CDR2 FQNEAQ (reference sequence). Trimming removed 5 bases from V and 6 bases from J; junction bases left unmatched: 19. The CDR3 contains 19 residues. The CDR3 is CASSPGTGIYGTGSGELFF. The CDR3, as DNA: TGTGCCAGCAGCCCCGGGACAGGGATTTATGGAACAGGCTCCGGGGAGCTGTTTTTT.

In this sample, this clone turned up a few times. The rearrangement uses TRBV4-2 and TRBJ2-1, with D possibly being TRBD2 (6 bases). V shed 1 base and J shed 6 bases, with 19 bases lying between them. The CDR3 runs 17 residues. Germline V gene data show CDR1 as LGHNA and CDR2 as YNFKEQ. In DNA, the CDR3 is TGTGCCAGCAGCCAAGTATTTTCGGGAGCCCCCCCCAATGAGCAGTTCTTC. Residues: CASSQVFSGAPPNEQFF.

The chain carries TRBV30 and TRBJ1-4; D call uncertain. Between the trimmed V and J ends, which lost 4 bases and 6 bases, there was a span of 15 bases. Germline V gives CDR1 GTSNPN, CDR2 SVGIG (reference sequence). The CDR3 is 14 residues long. The CDR3 is CAWNRAWGDEKLFF. The CDR3 DNA reads as TGTGCCTGGAACCGAGCCTGGGGAGATGAAAAACTGTTTTTT.

This chain connects TRBV5-8 to TRBJ1-1, with D tentatively TRBD1 (6 bases). Germline V lookup: CDR1 SGHTS, CDR2 YDEGEE. Trimming cost V 4 bases and J 2 bases, with 12 bases left between them. The CDR3 is made up of 14 amino acids. The CDR3 is CASSLTGLNTEAFF. The CDR3 coding sequence is TGTGCCAGCAGCCTAACAGGGCTTAACACTGAAGCTTTCTTT.

A note on this clone: A much larger clone lies a single base off, so this may be a read error. This chain connects TRBV2 to TRBJ1-4, with D hard to call. The germline CDR1 and CDR2 sequences are SNHLY and FYNNEI. The V end lost 6 bases, the J end lost 5 bases, and 7 bases lay between the germline ends. CDR3 length: 12 amino acids. CDR3 nucleotides: TGTGCCAGCAGCGGACGGAATGAAAAACTGTTTTTT. As protein: CASSGRNEKLFF.

This clone was detected only once. The gene calls are TRBV6-1 and TRBJ1-2; D uncertain. Germline V CDR1 and CDR2: MNHNS, SASEGT. Trimming stripped 3 bases from V and 4 bases from J, with 6 bases between. This CDR3 has 12 amino acids. DNA of the CDR3: TGTGCCAGCAGTGAGAGATTCTATGGCTACACCTTC. Translation: CASSERFYGYTF.

The chain combines TRBV7-9 with TRBJ2-7, with D uncertain. Trimming shortened V by 5 bases and J by 9 bases, and 20 bases separated the two germline ends. The germline CDR1 and CDR2 sequences are SEHNR and FQNEAQ (reference sequence). The CDR3 has 14 amino acids. CDR3: CASSPTGPGMGQYF. CDR3 coding DNA: TGTGCCAGCAGCCCGACGGGCCCCGGAATGGGGCAGTACTTC.

The chain has TRBV7-2 and TRBJ2-7; 10 nucleotides match TRBD1. Per germline, CDR1 SGHTA and CDR2 FQGNSA. V dropped 5 bases and J dropped 5; count of bases not matched to a gene: 9. The CDR3 has 15 amino acids. The CDR3, as DNA: TGTGCCAGCAGCCCCGGGGACAGGGGTTTGCACGAGCAGTACTTC. The encoded protein is CASSPGDRGLHEQYF.

The chain's CDR3 is CASSLRGESSGANVLTF. In DNA, the CDR3 is TGTGCCAGCAGCTTGAGGGGAGAATCCTCTGGGGCCAACGTCCTGACTTTC. This chain connects TRBV7-2 to TRBJ2-6; D tentatively reads TRBD1 or TRBD2 (5 bases each). V was pared by 3 bases and J by 0 bases, with 12 bases between. The length of the CDR3 is 17 residues. CDR1 is SGHTA and CDR2 is FQGNSA in the germline V gene.

The rearrangement links TRBV4-2 to TRBJ2-2, with D unresolved. The CDR3 covers 14 residues. Germline-derived CDR1 and CDR2 are LGHNA and YNFKEQ. The ends were cut back, 1 base at V and 5 bases at J, with 8 bases in the middle. CDR3 nucleotides: TGTGCCAGCAGCCAAGGTGCTAGAACCGGGGAGCTGTTTTTT. This gives the protein CASSQGARTGELFF.

The V and J genes are TRBV27 and TRBJ1-5; D gene unclear. The CDR3 has 16 amino acids. The V and J ends lost 6 bases and 2 bases respectively, with 17 bases between them. CDR1 and CDR2 (germline): MNHEY, SMNVEV (reference sequence). CDR3 DNA sequence: TGTGCCAGCAGCCCACACGACTTGGCTGGCAATCAGCCCCAGCATTTT. Translation gives CASSPHDLAGNQPQHF.